The next 28 T cell receptor beta chains were all read from a single sample in a study of CD8 T cells in Susac syndrome. RNA in amounts of roughly 0.5 to 1 ug was reverse transcribed with random hexamers. In TCRdb, the immunoSEQ multiplex PCR reads were re-called with MiXCR into one record per CDR3 protein. The sample lists about 140,000 distinct CDR3 sequences, about 95% seen once, with approximately 0.17% in the top ten. Sequencing input: CD8+ T cells from PBMCs. These receptors were obtained from a human donor with Susac syndrome.

V is TRBV27 and J is TRBJ1-2; D perhaps matches TRBD1 (6 bases). This CDR3 comprises 12 residues. V gave up 6 bases and J gave up 7 bases, with 12 bases separating them. The germline CDR1 and CDR2 sequences are MNHEY and SMNVEV (reference sequence). The CDR3 loop reads CASRQQGSGYTF. For the CDR3, the DNA is TGTGCCAGCAGGCAACAGGGTTCTGGCTACACCTTC.

The chain joins TRBV7-6 to TRBJ1-2, with D unresolved. The CDR3 consists of 14 residues. Trimming shortened V by 0 bases and J by 4 bases, and 9 bases separated the two germline ends. Germline-derived CDR1 and CDR2 are SGHVS and FNYEAQ. CDR3 DNA sequence: TGTGCCAGCAGCTTAGCGGACGGCGGCTATGGCTACACCTTC. It specifies CASSLADGGYGYTF.

V gene TRBV11-1 combines with J gene TRBJ2-1; perhaps TRBD1 as D (7 bases). The V end was cut by 5 bases, the J end by 9 bases, with 20 bases between. The V gene's germline CDR1 is SGHAT and CDR2 FQDESV (reference sequence). The CDR3 runs 15 residues. CDR3 coding DNA: TGTGCCAGCAGCCCACGACAGGGAGGCCACGGTGAGCAGTTCTTC. Translation: CASSPRQGGHGEQFF. Variable domain in full (rest from reference TRBV11-1 and TRBJ2-1): EAEVAQSPRYKITEKSQAVAFWCDPISGHATLYWYRQILGQGPELLVQFQDESVVDDSQLPKDRFSAERLKGVDSTLKIQPAELGDSAMYLCASSPRQGGHGEQFFGPGTRLTVL.

The V call is TRBV12-3 or TRBV12-4, the J call TRBJ2-1; 15 bases are shared with TRBD2. Trimming removed 3 bases from V and 7 bases from J; junction bases left unmatched: 19. CDR3 length equals 21 residues. The CDR3 nucleotides read TGTGCCAGCAGTTTTTTGATCGGTCGGACTAGCGGGAGGGCCGAAGGGAATGAGCAGTTCTTC. It encodes CASSFLIGRTSGRAEGNEQFF.

This chain uses TRBV5-1 with TRBJ1-2; D is perhaps TRBD1 (6 bases). Germline CDR1 SGHRS, CDR2 YFSETQ. V was clipped by 8 bases and J by 4 bases, with 18 bases between them. This CDR3 is built from 14 residues. The CDR3 loop is CARRLGGVPYGYTF. CDR3 nucleotide sequence: TGCGCCAGAAGACTAGGGGGGGTTCCCTATGGCTACACCTTC.

CDR3 amino acids: CASSQLRGGPNTIYF. Here the CDR3 DNA reads TGTGCCAGCAGCCAGCTACGCGGGGGTCCGAACACCATATATTTT. The rearrangement uses TRBV3-1 and TRBJ1-3; possibly TRBD1 for D (5 bases). The CDR3 consists of 15 residues. The germline gives CDR1 LGHDT, CDR2 YNNKEL (reference sequence). V lost 3 bases to trimming and J lost 7 bases, with 16 bases between them.

CDR3 sequence reads: CATRGVDVVSSNQPQHF. CDR3 nucleotides: TGTGCCACCAGGGGGGTTGATGTAGTCAGTAGCAATCAGCCCCAGCATTTT. The rearrangement uses TRBV15 and TRBJ1-5; maybe TRBD1 (5 bases). Trimming took 6 bases from V and 0 from J, leaving 18 bases between them. This CDR3 contains 17 residues. Germline loops: CDR1 LNHNV, CDR2 YYDKDF (reference sequence). Variable domain in full (rest from reference TRBV15 and TRBJ1-5): DAMVIQNPRYQVTQFGKPVTLSCSQTLNHNVMYWYQQKSSQAPKLLFHYYDKDFNNEADTPDNFQSRRPNTSFCFLDIRSPGLGDTAMYLCATRGVDVVSSNQPQHFGDGTRLSIL.

This chain joins TRBV30 and TRBJ2-3; TRBD2 might be the D (5 bases). V was clipped by 5 bases and J by 0 bases, with 12 bases between them. Germline-derived CDR1 and CDR2 are GTSNPN and SVGIG (reference sequence). The CDR3 extends over 14 amino acids. The CDR3 region has the DNA TGTGCCTGGTATTCGGAGGAGAGCACAGATACGCAGTATTTT. This codes for CAWYSEESTDTQYF.

In DNA form, the CDR3 reads TGTGCCAGCAGTCCACTAGCCGATGAGCAGTTCTTC. Protein product: CASSPLADEQFF. The chain combines TRBV27 with TRBJ2-1, with D perhaps TRBD2 (6 bases). Germline CDR1 reads MNHEY; CDR2 reads SMNVEV (reference sequence). The CDR3 length is 12 residues. V lost 5 bases, J lost 8 bases, and 10 bases lay in between.

The V call is TRBV7-9, the J call TRBJ1-5; no definite D call. Per germline, CDR1 SEHNR and CDR2 FQNEAQ (reference sequence). The CDR3 is 13 amino acids. Trimming shortened V by 5 bases and J by 8 bases, and 13 bases separated the two germline ends. CDR3 loop: CASSPQNGEPQHF. The CDR3 DNA follows: TGTGCCAGCAGCCCCCAAAACGGGGAGCCCCAGCATTTT. Looking up the rest from reference TRBV7-9 and TRBJ1-5 gives the full variable domain: DTGVSQNPRHKITKRGQNVTFRCDPISEHNRLYWYRQTLGQGPEFLTYFQNEAQLEKSRLLSDRFSAERPKGSFSTLEIQRTEQGDSAMYLCASSPQNGEPQHFGDGTRLSIL.

This chain uses TRBV5-6 with TRBJ1-5; no firm D call. Germline CDR1 is SGHDT and CDR2 is YYEEEE. V was pared by 2 bases and J by 7 bases, with 7 bases between. CDR3 length equals 12 residues. The CDR3 DNA reads as TGTGCCAGCAGCTTCGGATTACAGCCCCAGCATTTT. As protein: CASSFGLQPQHF.

The chain combines TRBV6-5 with TRBJ1-1, with D unclear. CDR1 and CDR2 from the germline V gene are MNHEY and SVGAGI. The CDR3 is made up of 12 amino acids. V lost 8 bases, J lost 6 bases, and 13 bases lay in between. CDR3 DNA: TGTGCCAGCTCCCTATGGGGTTCTGAAGCTTTCTTT. Amino acids: CASSLWGSEAFF.

The chain combines TRBV28 with TRBJ2-7; maybe TRBD2 (6 bases). The CDR3 runs 17 residues. V lost 4 bases to trimming and J lost 2 bases, with 21 bases between them. Germline V gives CDR1 MDHEN, CDR2 SYDVKM. The CDR3 DNA follows: TGTGCCAGCAGTTCACGTCGGGGCCCCGCGGGGCCCTACGAGCAGTACTTC. Translating gives CASSSRRGPAGPYEQYF.

The J gene is TRBJ1-1, the V gene TRBV19, with D uncertain. Trimming took off 8 bases at V and 5 bases at J, with 9 bases between the two ends. The germline V gene encodes CDR1 LNHDA and CDR2 SQIVND (reference sequence). The CDR3 spans 11 residues. The CDR3 sequence: CASHDGTEAFF. The CDR3 DNA is TGTGCCAGTCATGACGGGACTGAAGCTTTCTTT.

This clonotype was counted a single time. This chain connects TRBV12-3 or TRBV12-4 to TRBJ1-5; no clear D. The CDR3 totals 13 residues. The germline V and J ends were trimmed by 1 base and 13 bases, with 14 bases remaining between them. The CDR3 DNA is TGTGCCAGCAGTTTAGGTCGCTTGAGCCCACAGCATTTT. It yields the protein CASSLGRLSPQHF.

Only one count was recorded for this clonotype. The chain has TRBV28 and TRBJ2-3, with D tentatively TRBD2 (6 bases). Germline V gives CDR1 MDHEN, CDR2 SYDVKM. V was pared by 7 bases and J by 6 bases, with 20 bases between. The CDR3 loop spans 15 amino acids. The CDR3 loop reads CASNLSGNTGDTQYF. The DNA for the CDR3 is TGTGCCAGCAATCTTAGCGGTAATACCGGGGATACGCAGTATTTT.

This clonotype was observed a handful of times. The chain has TRBV9 and TRBJ2-2; D is undetermined. Per the germline V gene, CDR1 is SGDLS and CDR2 is YYNGEE. This CDR3 contains 15 residues. The ends were cut back, 4 bases at V and 1 base at J, with 11 bases in the middle. The CDR3 is CASSPPGGNTGELFF. CDR3 bases: TGTGCCAGCAGCCCACCCGGTGGGAACACCGGGGAGCTGTTTTTT.

The chain is built from TRBV10-2 and TRBJ2-6; possible D gene TRBD2, 5 bases. The germline V gene encodes CDR1 WSHSY and CDR2 SAAADI. This CDR3 comprises 14 residues. V dropped 6 bases and J dropped 3 bases, with 9 bases sitting between them. The CDR3 DNA follows: TGCGCCAGCAGCCCAACTAGTGGGGCCAACGTCCTGACTTTC. It is translated as CASSPTSGANVLTF.

The V and J genes are TRBV5-1 and TRBJ2-1, with D uncertain. Between the trimmed V and J ends, which lost 5 bases and 6 bases, there was a span of 15 bases. Germline V CDR1 and CDR2: SGHRS, YFSETQ. This CDR3 spans 14 amino acids. CDR3 in amino acids: CASRSTRTPNEQFF. In nucleotides, the CDR3 is TGCGCCAGCAGATCCACTCGAACTCCCAATGAGCAGTTCTTC.

This clonotype appeared once. The rearrangement links TRBV9 to TRBJ2-5, with 9 bases identical to TRBD2. CDR3 length: 17 amino acids. Germline values: CDR1 SGDLS, CDR2 YYNGEE. Trimming removed 7 bases from V and 2 bases from J; junction bases left unmatched: 15. The CDR3: CASDVSGRGWGQETQYF. The CDR3 coding sequence is TGTGCCAGCGATGTTAGCGGGAGAGGGTGGGGACAAGAGACCCAGTACTTC. Variable domain in full (rest from reference TRBV9 and TRBJ2-5): DSGVTQTPKHLITATGQRVTLRCSPRSGDLSVYWYQQSLDQGLQFLIQYYNGEERAKGNILERFSAQQFPDLHSELNLSSLELGDSALYFCASDVSGRGWGQETQYFGPGTRLLVL.

The chain couples TRBV25-1 to TRBJ2-7, with D possibly being TRBD2 (5 bases). The CDR3 length is 18 residues. V dropped 1 base and J dropped 0 bases, with 19 bases sitting between them. Germline V gene data show CDR1 as MGHDK and CDR2 as SYGVNS. CDR3 region: CASSEFFSERLHSYEQYF. CDR3 coding DNA: TGTGCCAGCAGTGAATTTTTTAGTGAGCGGCTGCACTCCTACGAGCAGTACTTC.

The J gene is TRBJ1-1, the V gene TRBV12-3 or TRBV12-4; the D is unclear. V gave up 5 bases and J gave up 0 bases, with 7 bases separating them. This CDR3 region has 13 residues. The CDR3 coding sequence is TGTGCCAGCAGTATTAGCCTGAACACTGAAGCTTTCTTT. Translated: CASSISLNTEAFF.

The V and J genes are TRBV6-6 and TRBJ2-7; TRBD1 might be the D (5 bases). Germline loops: CDR1 MNHNY, CDR2 SVGAGI (reference sequence). Trimming removed 6 bases at V and 0 bases at J, with 9 bases between. The CDR3 sequence is 13 residues long. The CDR3 sequence: CASSDDSSYEQYF. CDR3 nucleotide sequence: TGTGCCAGCAGCGACGACAGCTCCTACGAGCAGTACTTC.

This chain connects TRBV6-1 to TRBJ2-7; 9 nucleotides align to TRBD2. Losses at the gene ends were 6 bases for V and 0 bases for J; bases not matched to a gene: 6. This CDR3 region has 15 residues. Germline V gene sequence: CDR1 MNHNS, CDR2 SASEGT. CDR3 in DNA: TGTGCCAGCAGCGGCCTAGCGGGATTCTCCTACGAGCAGTACTTC. Its translation is CASSGLAGFSYEQYF.

The chain joins TRBV19 to TRBJ1-5; D unclear. There are 12 residues in the CDR3. Germline loops: CDR1 LNHDA, CDR2 SQIVND (reference sequence). V lost 2 bases and J 8 bases, leaving 7 bases between the germline ends. The CDR3 DNA reads as TGTGCCAGTAGTATATCTATCAAGCCCCAGCATTTT. It translates to CASSISIKPQHF.

The J gene is TRBJ1-2, the V gene TRBV13; maybe TRBD1 (5 bases). The CDR3 totals 13 residues. The germline V gene has CDR1 PRHDT and CDR2 FYEKMQ (reference sequence). V dropped 8 bases and J dropped 9 bases, with 19 bases sitting between them. Written as DNA, the CDR3 is TGTGCCAGCGCGGGGCAGGCTAATCGGAGCTACACCTTC. It yields the protein CASAGQANRSYTF. Drawing the rest from reference TRBV13 and TRBJ1-2, the complete variable domain is AAGVIQSPRHLIKEKRETATLKCYPIPRHDTVYWYQQGPGQDPQFLISFYEKMQSDKGSIPDRFSAQQFSDYHSELNMSSLELGDSALYFCASAGQANRSYTFGSGTRLTVV.

The CDR3 spells CATQGGTYEQYF. DNA of the CDR3: TGTGCCACCCAGGGAGGGACCTACGAGCAGTACTTC. The chain employs TRBV6-1 and TRBJ2-7, with 7 bases lining up with TRBD2. Germline V gives CDR1 MNHNS, CDR2 SASEGT. The CDR3 spans 12 residues. V lost 10 bases and J lost 2; bases outside the gene matches: 5.

This chain uses TRBV27 with TRBJ2-5; D is perhaps TRBD1 (5 bases). The V end was cut by 5 bases, the J end by 5 bases, with 21 bases between. The CDR3 has 16 residues. Germline V lookup: CDR1 MNHEY, CDR2 SMNVEV (reference sequence). The CDR3 spells CASSPPLTDPRETQYF. The CDR3 nucleotides are TGTGCCAGCAGTCCACCCCTGACAGATCCCCGGGAGACCCAGTACTTC.